The 31 T cell receptor beta chains listed next were all sequenced from one sample in a study of blood T cell repertoires in COVID-19. Sequencing was performed with immunoSEQ multiplex PCR; in TCRdb, only in-frame clones are kept and a portion is missing. In the table there are about 280,000 clones, around 87% of which are singletons. Sequenced input: PBMCs or T cells enriched from blood (not recorded which). The receptor source for this set is a woman in her late teens or twenties with acute COVID-19.

Comments on this clone: The sample holds other DNA sequences that translate to the same CDR3. V gene TRBV5-1 combines with J gene TRBJ2-7; TRBD2 aligns across 10 bases. The CDR3 spans 14 residues. Unmatched junction bases numbered 3, after V lost 3 bases and J lost 3 bases. The germline V gene has CDR1 SGHRS and CDR2 YFSETQ. The CDR3 sequence: CASSSSSGSYEQYF. In DNA, the CDR3 is TGCGCCAGCAGCTCGTCTAGCGGGAGCTACGAGCAGTACTTC. Complete variable domain (other parts from reference TRBV5-1 and TRBJ2-7): KAGVTQTPRYLIKTRGQQVTLSCSPISGHRSVSWYQQTPGQGLQFLFEYFSETQRNKGNFPGRFSGRQFSNSRSEMNVSTLELGDSALYLCASSSSSGSYEQYFGPGTRLTVT.

The V call is TRBV28, the J call TRBJ1-6, with 8 bases identical to TRBD1. The V segment lost 8 bases and the J segment 9 bases; nucleotides outside the gene matches: 6. Germline-derived CDR1 and CDR2 are MDHEN and SYDVKM. The CDR3 runs 13 residues. DNA for the CDR3: TGTGCCAGCGGGGAGACAGGGGTTTCACCCCTCCACTTT. Its translation: CASGETGVSPLHF.

This clone occurred a few times. This rearrangement joins TRBV2 to TRBJ2-2; perhaps TRBD2 as D (6 bases). From germline, CDR1 is SNHLY and CDR2 FYNNEI. V was clipped by 6 bases and J by 11 bases, with 13 bases between them. The CDR3 consists of 12 residues. CDR3 DNA: TGTGCCAGCAGCCAAATCGGGACTGAGCTGTTTTTT. Translated, it gives CASSQIGTELFF.

This rearrangement joins TRBV7-9 to TRBJ2-1; 7 bases align to TRBD1. The germline V gene encodes CDR1 SEHNR and CDR2 FQNEAQ (reference sequence). The CDR3 length is 16 residues. J was trimmed by 1 base and V by 2 bases; bases with no gene match: 5. CDR3 bases: TGTGCCAGCAGCTTACTAGGGGGCGAGTCCTACAATGAGCAGTTCTTC. Its translation is CASSLLGGESYNEQFF.

The chain recombines TRBV19 with TRBJ2-2; 10 positions match TRBD1. Germline-derived CDR1 and CDR2 are LNHDA and SQIVND (reference sequence). The CDR3 consists of 17 residues. V was clipped by 5 bases and J by 6 bases; unmatched bases: 12. The CDR3 sequence: CASSLLPGQGRSGELFF. CDR3 coding DNA: TGTGCCAGTAGTTTATTGCCGGGACAGGGGAGGTCCGGGGAGCTGTTTTTT.

This chain joins TRBV10-3 and TRBJ1-4; tentatively, D is TRBD1 (5 bases). In germline, CDR1 is ENHRY, CDR2 SYGVKD. The germline V and J ends were trimmed by 5 bases and 7 bases, with 17 bases remaining between them. The CDR3 has 15 residues. For the CDR3, the DNA is TGTGCCATCAGTCAAGGGGTGACCAGTGTTGAAAAACTGTTTTTT. Amino acids: CAISQGVTSVEKLFF.

Notes on this clone: The sample holds other DNA sequences that translate to the same CDR3. This chain links TRBV18 with TRBJ2-1, with 12 bases aligning to TRBD2. Germline V gene lookup returns CDR1 KGHSH and CDR2 LQKENI. The CDR3 sequence is 16 residues long. The V and J ends lost 6 bases and 0 bases, in that order; junction bases with no gene match: 3. The CDR3 DNA is TGTGCCAGCTCTCCGACTAGCGGGAGCTCCTACAATGAGCAGTTCTTC. This sequence encodes CASSPTSGSSYNEQFF.

V gene TRBV2 combines with J gene TRBJ2-5; D is perhaps TRBD2 (5 bases). V lost 6 bases, J lost 3 bases, and 11 bases lay in between. This CDR3 is 13 amino acids long. Looked up from germline, CDR1 is SNHLY and CDR2 is FYNNEI. The CDR3 spells CASRGTREETQYF. For the CDR3, the DNA is TGTGCCAGCAGGGGCACTAGGGAAGAGACCCAGTACTTC.

The chain employs TRBV6-1 and TRBJ2-7; 15 bases align to TRBD2. Germline loops: CDR1 MNHNS, CDR2 SASEGT. The CDR3 is 16 residues long. With V trimmed by 4 bases and J by 6 bases, 7 bases remained unmatched. The CDR3 loop reads CASSGGLAGGPSEQYF. The CDR3 DNA sequence: TGTGCCAGCAGTGGCGGACTAGCGGGAGGGCCGAGCGAGCAGTACTTC.

This clone was detected only a few times. The CDR3 protein is CSVGALAPYTTDTQYF. The CDR3 DNA sequence: TGCAGCGTTGGGGCACTAGCGCCTTATACCACAGATACGCAGTATTTT. The chain combines TRBV29-1 with TRBJ2-3; 7 positions match TRBD2. Germline lookup yields CDR1 SQVTM and CDR2 ANQGSEA. Germline trimming cut 4 bases from V and 2 bases from J; bases unmatched to any gene: 12. The CDR3 has 16 amino acids.

The V and J genes are TRBV27 and TRBJ1-4, with TRBD1 matching 7 bases. The CDR3 covers 15 residues. Unmatched junction bases numbered 10, after V lost 5 bases and J lost 7 bases. In germline, CDR1 is MNHEY, CDR2 SMNVEV (reference sequence). The chain's CDR3 is CASSPHPTGSEKLFF. The CDR3 coding sequence is TGTGCCAGCAGTCCCCACCCGACAGGGAGTGAAAAACTGTTTTTT. Filled out from reference TRBV27 and TRBJ1-4, the complete variable domain reads EAQVTQNPRYLITVTGKKLTVTCSQNMNHEYMSWYRQDPGLGLRQIYYSMNVEVTDKGDVPEGYKVSRKEKRNFPLILESPSPNQTSLYFCASSPHPTGSEKLFFGSGTQLSVL.

The J gene is TRBJ2-7, the V gene TRBV13; weak D call: TRBD2 (6 bases). In germline, CDR1 is PRHDT, CDR2 FYEKMQ (reference sequence). V lost 1 base and J lost 4, with 14 bases in between. The CDR3 is 15 residues long. The CDR3 region has the DNA TGTGCCAGCAGCTTAGTCGGGCAAGGGAGGTACGAGCAGTACTTC. It translates to CASSLVGQGRYEQYF.

The chain has TRBV12-5 and TRBJ2-3; D perhaps matches TRBD1 (6 bases). Trimming took 4 bases from V and 2 from J, leaving 22 bases between them. Germline CDR1 and CDR2: LGHNT and FRNRAP. The CDR3 is 18 amino acids. CDR3 sequence: CASGWTPDGQWTTDTQYF. Here the CDR3 DNA reads TGTGCTAGTGGTTGGACTCCTGACGGACAGTGGACCACAGATACGCAGTATTTT.

The V call is TRBV4-3, the J call TRBJ1-2, with D unresolved. Germline V lookup: CDR1 LGHNA, CDR2 YSLEER. V lost 0 bases and J lost 4, with 15 bases in between. The CDR3 covers 16 residues. CDR3: CASSQDRGGRAYGYTF. CDR3 in DNA: TGCGCCAGCAGCCAAGATCGCGGCGGGCGTGCCTATGGCTACACCTTC.

The chain is built from TRBV24-1 and TRBJ2-1, with D tentatively TRBD2 (6 bases). The CDR3 spans 18 residues. Germline values: CDR1 KGHDR, CDR2 SFDVKD. Trimming left V 1 base short and J 6 bases short, with 21 bases between. The CDR3 is CATSDFLWTTPLPNEQFF. CDR3 nucleotides: TGTGCCACCAGTGATTTCCTTTGGACTACCCCACTTCCCAATGAGCAGTTCTTC.

The chain links TRBV28 to TRBJ1-6, with D unclear. The CDR3 covers 14 residues. From germline, CDR1 is MDHEN and CDR2 SYDVKM. Trimming pared 2 bases from V and 4 bases from J, leaving 6 bases between. The CDR3 DNA reads TGTGCCAGCAGTTTAACCGCGTATAATTCACCCCTCCACTTT. Residues: CASSLTAYNSPLHF.

J is TRBJ1-1 and V is TRBV2; D is possibly TRBD1 (5 bases). V was shortened by 6 bases and J by 3 bases, with 14 bases between the two germline ends. CDR1 and CDR2 from the germline V gene are SNHLY and FYNNEI. The CDR3 is 14 residues long. The CDR3: CASRGEGDHTEAFF. The CDR3 bases are TGTGCCAGCAGGGGGGAGGGAGACCACACTGAAGCTTTCTTT.

CDR3 sequence: CAWSDWAGRAYEQYF. As DNA, the CDR3 is TGTGCCTGGAGTGACTGGGCGGGAAGGGCCTACGAGCAGTACTTC. The genes are TRBV30 and TRBJ2-7, with D maybe TRBD2 (6 bases). CDR1 and CDR2 from the germline V gene are GTSNPN and SVGIG (reference sequence). Trimming cost V 1 base and J 2 bases, with 15 bases left between them. The CDR3 spans 15 residues.

J is TRBJ2-2 and V is TRBV2, with 7 bases lining up with TRBD1. The CDR3 length is 14 residues. Germline CDR1 is SNHLY and CDR2 is FYNNEI. The V segment lost 10 bases and the J segment 2 bases; nucleotides outside the gene matches: 7. The CDR3 loop reads CANKRDRNTGELFF. The CDR3 DNA follows: TGTGCCAATAAACGGGACAGAAACACCGGGGAGCTGTTTTTT.

The sample holds one count of this clone. V and J are TRBV24-1 and TRBJ2-2, with TRBD1 matching over 8 bases. The CDR3 runs 15 residues. The V gene's germline CDR1 is KGHDR and CDR2 SFDVKD. V lost 3 bases, J lost 6 bases, and 5 bases stayed unmatched. The CDR3 loop reads CATSDETGVAGELFF. DNA of the CDR3: TGTGCCACCAGTGATGAGACAGGGGTGGCCGGGGAGCTGTTTTTT.

The V call is TRBV28, the J call TRBJ2-5; TRBD1 matches 9 bases. This CDR3 has 13 residues. Germline V lookup: CDR1 MDHEN, CDR2 SYDVKM. J lost 3 bases, V lost 8 bases, and 4 bases had no gene match. The CDR3, as DNA: TGTGCCAGCCGGGACAGGGCAAAAGAGACCCAGTACTTC. It encodes CASRDRAKETQYF.

The V call is TRBV5-1, the J call TRBJ2-1; 11 positions match TRBD2. CDR3 length equals 17 residues. Germline lookup yields CDR1 SGHRS and CDR2 YFSETQ. With V trimmed by 4 bases and J by 0 bases, 6 bases remained unmatched. The CDR3 region has the DNA TGCGCCAGCAGCAGACTAGCGGGAACTAGCTCCTACAATGAGCAGTTCTTC. Translated: CASSRLAGTSSYNEQFF.

This clone was detected a few times. The chain joins TRBV4-3 to TRBJ1-1; D might be TRBD1 (6 bases). Trimming took off 4 bases at V and 0 bases at J, with 15 bases between the two ends. CDR3 size: 16 residues. CDR1 and CDR2 from the germline V gene are LGHNA and YSLEER. The CDR3 here is CASSPVKTGLNTEAFF. CDR3 sequence (DNA): TGCGCCAGCAGCCCCGTTAAGACAGGCCTGAACACTGAAGCTTTCTTT.

This chain uses TRBV2 with TRBJ1-1; D is possibly TRBD1 (5 bases). CDR3 size: 15 residues. Germline CDR1 SNHLY, CDR2 FYNNEI. V shed 2 bases and J shed 3 bases, with 13 bases lying between them. The CDR3 sequence is CASSESPRGDTEAFF. In nucleotides, the CDR3 is TGTGCCAGCAGTGAATCGCCGCGGGGGGACACTGAAGCTTTCTTT.

J is TRBJ2-1 and V is TRBV3-1 (or the pseudogene TRBV3-2); 7 bases map to TRBD1. This CDR3 region has 12 residues. The germline CDR1 and CDR2 sequences are LGHDT and YNNKEL (reference sequence). Unmatched junction bases numbered 6, after V lost 3 bases and J lost 13 bases. CDR3 in DNA: TGTGCCAGCAGCCAGGGACAGACGTTACAGTTCTTC. It encodes CASSQGQTLQFF.

The chain links TRBV7-9 to TRBJ2-5, with 8 nucleotides matching TRBD2. The CDR3 is 15 residues long. The germline V gene has CDR1 SEHNR and CDR2 FQNEAQ (reference sequence). V dropped 6 bases and J dropped 5; count of bases not matched to a gene: 11. CDR3 sequence reads: CASRAGALLGETQYF. The CDR3, as DNA: TGTGCCAGCAGAGCGGGAGCGCTCCTGGGGGAGACCCAGTACTTC. Based on the CDR3 plus reference TRBV7-9 and TRBJ2-5, the full variable domain is DTGVSQNPRHKITKRGQNVTFRCDPISEHNRLYWYRQTLGQGPEFLTYFQNEAQLEKSRLLSDRFSAERPKGSFSTLEIQRTEQGDSAMYLCASRAGALLGETQYFGPGTRLLVL.

This sequence joins TRBV19 and TRBJ2-7; 7 nucleotides match TRBD2. With V trimmed by 5 bases and J by 6 bases, 7 bases remained unmatched. The germline gives CDR1 LNHDA, CDR2 SQIVND (reference sequence). CDR3 length: 13 residues. CDR3: CASSLQRDGEQYF. CDR3 in DNA: TGTGCCAGTAGTCTTCAGCGGGACGGCGAGCAGTACTTC.

The CDR3 reads CASSIETSGRAAGELFF. The DNA of the CDR3 is TGTGCCAGTAGTATAGAGACTAGCGGGAGAGCGGCCGGGGAGCTGTTTTTT. This rearrangement joins TRBV19 to TRBJ2-2; 12 positions match TRBD2. Germline CDR1 reads LNHDA; CDR2 reads SQIVND (reference sequence). V was clipped by 0 bases and J by 6 bases; unmatched bases: 5. This CDR3 is 17 amino acids long.

This clone was seen once. The chain carries TRBV24-1 and TRBJ2-3, with 10 bases identical to TRBD2. Germline trimming cut 8 bases from V and 3 bases from J; bases unmatched to any gene: 4. From germline, CDR1 is KGHDR and CDR2 SFDVKD. CDR3 size: 14 residues. CDR3 sequence: CATTASGGTDTQYF. Written as DNA, the CDR3 is TGTGCCACCACCGCTAGCGGGGGTACAGATACGCAGTATTTT.

This chain joins TRBV7-2 and TRBJ2-4, with D possibly matching TRBD2 (5 bases). V was pared by 1 base and J by 4 bases, with 11 bases between. CDR1 SGHTA and CDR2 FQGNSA come from the germline V gene. This CDR3 has 15 amino acids. For the CDR3, the DNA is TGTGCCAGCAGCTTAGAGAGGACTGGGAAAAACATTCAGTACTTC. Translation: CASSLERTGKNIQYF.

This sequence joins TRBV14 and TRBJ2-1; 12 bases line up with TRBD2. CDR3 length equals 17 residues. Germline V gives CDR1 SGHDN, CDR2 FVKESK. V shed 1 base, J shed 3 bases, and the junction held 4 bases outside the gene matches. This CDR3 reads CASSQARTSGVYNEQFF. CDR3 coding DNA: TGTGCCAGCAGCCAAGCCCGGACTAGCGGGGTCTACAATGAGCAGTTCTTC.